The 7 T cell receptor beta chains below all came from one sample that was sequenced in a study of control samples from healthy donors and cancer patients. The protocol was immunoSEQ multiplex PCR, while the TCRdb copy is restricted to in-frame clones and leaves out a portion. The sample lists fewer than 95,000 clones; around four fifths were seen once. Sequencing input: blood. The receptors were gathered from a man aged 30 to 39 in good health.

The chain couples TRBV12-3 or TRBV12-4 to TRBJ2-1; 8 bases map to TRBD2. V trimming: 6 bases; J trimming: 4 bases; junction bases outside the gene matches: 2. There are 13 residues in the CDR3. CDR3 sequence reads: CASRASGYNEQFF. The DNA for the CDR3 is TGTGCCAGCAGAGCTAGCGGGTACAATGAGCAGTTCTTC.

The CDR3 sequence is CATKPPGRVGGYTF. CDR3 sequence (DNA): TGTGCCACAAAACCTCCGGGACGGGTTGGTGGCTACACCTTC. V is TRBV19 and J is TRBJ1-2; possible D gene TRBD1, 5 bases. Trimming stripped 10 bases from V and 7 bases from J, with 22 bases between. There are 14 residues in the CDR3. Germline lookup yields CDR1 LNHDA and CDR2 SQIVND (reference sequence). The full variable domain, completed using reference TRBV19 and TRBJ1-2, is DGGITQSPKYLFRKEGQNVTLSCEQNLNHDAMYWYRQDPGQGLRLIYYSQIVNDFQKGDIAEGYSVSREKKESFPLTVTSAQKNPTAFYLCATKPPGRVGGYTFGSGTRLTVV.

The chain recombines TRBV6-6 with TRBJ1-2; no clear D gene. CDR3 length equals 14 residues. Trimming shortened V by 2 bases and J by 3 bases, and 10 bases separated the two germline ends. Looked up from germline, CDR1 is MNHNY and CDR2 is SVGAGI (reference sequence). The CDR3 DNA is TGTGCCAGCAGTTACCGAAAGACCGACTATGGCTACACCTTC. Residues: CASSYRKTDYGYTF.

This rearrangement joins TRBV5-6 to TRBJ1-5; the D gene is possibly TRBD1 (5 bases). The germline CDR1 and CDR2 sequences are SGHDT and YYEEEE. The V end lost 1 base, the J end lost 0 bases, and 17 bases lay between the germline ends. The CDR3 sequence is 18 residues long. CDR3: CASSLWGTVSYSNQPQHF. As DNA, the CDR3 is TGTGCCAGCAGCTTGTGGGGGACGGTGTCCTATAGCAATCAGCCCCAGCATTTT. The variable domain in full, completed from reference TRBV5-6 and TRBJ1-5, reads DAGVTQSPTHLIKTRGQQVTLRCSPKSGHDTVSWYQQALGQGPQFIFQYYEEEERQRGNFPDRFSGHQFPNYSSELNVNALLLGDSALYLCASSLWGTVSYSNQPQHFGDGTRLSIL.

V usage is TRBV6-5 and J usage is TRBJ1-1; 8 bases agree with TRBD1. V was pared by 6 bases and J by 4 bases, with 10 bases of the junction left unmatched. The CDR3 length is 15 residues. From germline, CDR1 is MNHEY and CDR2 SVGAGI. Written as DNA, the CDR3 is TGTGCCAGCAGAGGACAGGGTAGTGGGGGCACTGAAGCTTTCTTT. Encoded protein: CASRGQGSGGTEAFF.

The chain links TRBV28 to TRBJ1-6; the match to TRBD1 covers 11 bases. The CDR3 runs 14 residues. V was pared by 4 bases and J by 9 bases, with 2 bases of the junction left unmatched. Germline V gene data show CDR1 as MDHEN and CDR2 as SYDVKM. The CDR3 bases are TGTGCCAGCAGTTCGGGACAGGGGGTTTCACCCCTCCACTTT. Translated: CASSSGQGVSPLHF.

The chain uses TRBV21-1 and TRBJ1-3. TRBV21-1 represents a pseudogene. The CDR3 is made up of 13 amino acids. This CDR3 reads CASIKVAGNTIYF. CDR3 DNA sequence: TGTGCCAGCATCAAGGTTGCTGGAAACACCATATATTTT.